This T cell receptor (beta chain) appears in the sequencing data of a study of CD8 T cells in ankylosing spondylitis. This clonotype was counted only a few times. Its antigen is as yet unknown. By quantitative 5'-RACE with molecular barcodes, the TCR beta libraries were made. TCRdb recomputed calls from the 5' RACE reads with MiXCR, one row per CDR3 protein. The top ten hold roughly 0.8% of the sample, which has 350,000 to 550,000 distinct CDR3 sequences, 25% to 30% seen once. General study points: Blood of patients with ankylosing spondylitis appeared to be characterized by a TCR beta motif of roughly eight highly homologous variants. Reactive arthritis synovial fluid and blood previously showed some of these motif variants. Within matched ankylosing spondylitis synovial fluid, disease-linked clones were reportedly significantly enriched. Clones that were linked to disease were CD8+ and were relatively rare in peripheral blood.

The CDR3 sequence is 15 residues long. With 2 bases clipped from V and 7 bases from J, the junction kept 7 bases outside the gene matches. Germline assignment: CDR1 SGHKS and CDR2 YYEKEE (reference sequence). The chain joins TRBV5-5 to TRBJ2-1, with 9 bases matching TRBD2. The receptor comes from a male donor with ankylosing spondylitis. The sample comprised blood, either unsorted or a sorted T cell fraction (not recorded which). The CDR3 is CASSFIAGEWNEQFF. The CDR3 DNA sequence: TGTGCCAGCAGCTTTATAGCGGGAGAATGGAATGAGCAGTTCTTC.